This entry is about one T cell receptor (beta chain). Its antigen has not been determined. There are no base qualities to consult, and no much larger clone falls within one base. Patients with a history of autoimmune disease or receiving systemic immunosuppression were excluded from the trial. In every dose cohort, peripheral blood was drawn for TCR sequencing at baseline, cycle 4 day 1, and cycle 7 day 1. The samples were drawn from a first-in-human, open-label, multicenter phase I dose-escalation trial of ivuxolimab. The trial enrolled adults with locally advanced or metastatic head and neck squamous cell, hepatocellular, melanoma or renal cell carcinoma. Before TCR sequencing, CD4+ and CD8+ T cells were separately sorted from peripheral blood. From its cysteine to its phenylalanine, the CDR3 spans 17 amino acids. Only CDR3 DNA remains: 51 bases, in frame from the first base. V and J are truncated by 4 bases and 1 base respectively, leaving an intervening sequence of 17 bases. The germline V gene specifies SGHTA as CDR1 and FQGNSA as CDR2.

This record comes from a study of OX40 agonist ivuxolimab in advanced cancers. Regarding the research as a whole: The costimulatory receptor OX40 (CD134) was targeted by ivuxolimab, a fully human IgG2 agonistic monoclonal antibody. Intravenous ivuxolimab was administered to patients every 2 weeks at six dose levels: 0.01, 0.1, 0.3, 1.5, 3 and 10 mg/kg. Among the roughly 52 dose-escalation patients, about 19 had hepatocellular carcinoma, 15 or so melanoma, 9 renal cell carcinoma and 9 head and neck cancer. A male proportion of roughly 80% and a mean age of approximately 60 years, ranging from 23 to 79, were recorded for the dose-escalation cohort. Prior anti-PD-1, anti-PD-L1 or anti-CTLA-4 therapy was permitted, and checkpoint inhibitors had been received by 40% to 50% of dose-escalation patients. Partial responses occurred in three dose-escalation patients: two with cutaneous melanoma and one with hepatocellular carcinoma. The purpose of peripheral TCRbeta sequencing was to test whether ivuxolimab changed TCR sequence diversity and led to clonal T-cell expansion. The paper reports the monotherapy dose-escalation portion (N of about 52 patients) of the phase I ivuxolimab trial. Study-level results and caveats: Partial responders in the 0.1-3.0 mg/kg groups had among the lowest normalized peripheral clonal expansion, especially among CD8+ T cells. Clonal expansion of both CD4+ and CD8+ blood T cells was observed from baseline to week 6 at doses 0.1 to 3.0 mg/kg. The antigen specificity of the clonally expanded peripheral T cells was not determined. After ivuxolimab, CD8+ T cells had more expanded clones than CD4+ T cells on average. Low levels of normalized T-cell clonal expansion were also seen in some nonresponding patients.

Genomic DNA was extracted from sorted cells for sequencing of the TCRbeta CDR3 region. The immunoSEQ Assay was used for sequencing of TCRbeta CDR3 regions. TCRdb took this table from immuneACCESS and kept in-frame rearrangements with V and J called. Such tables lack part of the clones; where checked against another copy, unresolved V genes explain under half of the gap, and the rest is unexplained. This sample has about 40,000 clones in its table, and approximately 83% of those were observed once. The ten top clones hold less than 30% of the sample. The receptor chain draws on TRBV7-2 and TRBJ1-5; tentative D gene TRBD1, with 5 bases matching. Sample: CD4+ or CD8+ T cells sorted from blood, taken in a trial of the OX40 agonist ivuxolimab. The origin of this receptor is an adult with an advanced solid tumor such as melanoma, head and neck, liver or kidney cancer. The CDR3: CASSSGWGGRSNQPQHF. The sequenced DNA: TGTGCCAGCAGCTCCGGCTGGGGGGGACGAAGCAATCAGCCCCAGCATTTT.